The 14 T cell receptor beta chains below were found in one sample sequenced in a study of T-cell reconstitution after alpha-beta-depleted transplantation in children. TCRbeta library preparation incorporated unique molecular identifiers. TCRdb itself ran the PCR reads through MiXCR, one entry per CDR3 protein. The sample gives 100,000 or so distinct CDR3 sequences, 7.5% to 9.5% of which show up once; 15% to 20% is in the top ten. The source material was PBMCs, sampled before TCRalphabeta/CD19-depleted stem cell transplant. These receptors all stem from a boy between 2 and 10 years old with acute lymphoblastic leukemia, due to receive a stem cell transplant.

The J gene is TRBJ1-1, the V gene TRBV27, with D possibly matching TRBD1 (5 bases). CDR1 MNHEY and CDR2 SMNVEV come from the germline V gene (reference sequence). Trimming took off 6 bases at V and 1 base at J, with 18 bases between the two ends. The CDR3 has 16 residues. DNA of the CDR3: TGTGCCAGCAGCCTGGCGCCGGGGCTCGAGAACACTGAAGCTTTCTTT. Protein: CASSLAPGLENTEAFF.

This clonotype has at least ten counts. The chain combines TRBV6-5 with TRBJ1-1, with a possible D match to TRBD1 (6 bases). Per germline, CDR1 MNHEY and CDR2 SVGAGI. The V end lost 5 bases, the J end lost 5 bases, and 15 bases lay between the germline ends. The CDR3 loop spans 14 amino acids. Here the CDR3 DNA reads TGTGCCAGCAGTATTGGGGGGCGGGGAACTGAAGCTTTCTTT. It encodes CASSIGGRGTEAFF.

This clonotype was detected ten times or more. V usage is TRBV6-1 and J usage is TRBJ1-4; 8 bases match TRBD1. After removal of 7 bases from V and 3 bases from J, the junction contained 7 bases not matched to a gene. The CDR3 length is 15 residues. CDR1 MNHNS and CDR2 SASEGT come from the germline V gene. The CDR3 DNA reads TGTGCCAGCAAGAGACAGGGGAGATCTAATGAAAAACTGTTTTTT. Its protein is CASKRQGRSNEKLFF.

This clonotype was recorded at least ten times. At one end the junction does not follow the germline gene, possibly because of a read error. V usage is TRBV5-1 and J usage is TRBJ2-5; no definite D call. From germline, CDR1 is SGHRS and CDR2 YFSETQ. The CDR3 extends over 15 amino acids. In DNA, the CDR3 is TGCGCCAGCAGCAATGGACCGGGCCCCCAAGGGACCCAGTACTTC. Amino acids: CASSNGPGPQGTQYF.

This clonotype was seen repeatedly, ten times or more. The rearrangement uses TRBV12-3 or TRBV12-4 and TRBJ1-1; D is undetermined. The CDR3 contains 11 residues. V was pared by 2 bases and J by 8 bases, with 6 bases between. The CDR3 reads CASSLSKEAFF. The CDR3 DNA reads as TGTGCCAGCAGTTTATCCAAAGAAGCTTTCTTT.

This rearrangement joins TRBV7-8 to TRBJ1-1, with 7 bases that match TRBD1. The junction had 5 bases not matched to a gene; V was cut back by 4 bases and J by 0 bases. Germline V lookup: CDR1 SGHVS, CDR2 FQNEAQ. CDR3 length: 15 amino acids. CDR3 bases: TGTGCCAGCAGCTCAACAGGGGCGATGAACACTGAAGCTTTCTTT. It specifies CASSSTGAMNTEAFF.

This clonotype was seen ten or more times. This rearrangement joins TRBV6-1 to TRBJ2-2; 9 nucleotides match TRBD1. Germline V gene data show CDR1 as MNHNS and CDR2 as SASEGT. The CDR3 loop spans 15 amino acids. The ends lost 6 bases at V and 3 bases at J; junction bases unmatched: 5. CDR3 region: CASSGQGSYTGELFF. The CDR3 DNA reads TGTGCCAGCAGCGGACAGGGGTCCTACACCGGGGAGCTGTTTTTT.

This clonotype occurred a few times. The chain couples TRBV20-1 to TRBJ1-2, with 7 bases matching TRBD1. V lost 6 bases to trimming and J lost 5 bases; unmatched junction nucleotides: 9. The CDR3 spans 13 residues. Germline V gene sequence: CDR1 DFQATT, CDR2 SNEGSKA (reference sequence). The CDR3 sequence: CSAPTGTVYGYTF. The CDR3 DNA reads TGCAGTGCCCCCACAGGGACAGTATATGGCTACACCTTC.

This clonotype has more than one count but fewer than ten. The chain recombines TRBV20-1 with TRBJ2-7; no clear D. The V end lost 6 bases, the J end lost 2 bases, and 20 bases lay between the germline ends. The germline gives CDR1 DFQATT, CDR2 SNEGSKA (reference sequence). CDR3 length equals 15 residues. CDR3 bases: TGCAGTGCGTCAAATTACTCGCTGGCCCCCTACGAGCAGTACTTC. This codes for CSASNYSLAPYEQYF.

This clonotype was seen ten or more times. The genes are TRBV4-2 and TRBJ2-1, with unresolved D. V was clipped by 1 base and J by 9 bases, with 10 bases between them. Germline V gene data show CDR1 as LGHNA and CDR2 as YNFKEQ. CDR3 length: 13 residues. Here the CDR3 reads CASSQGSLGEQFF. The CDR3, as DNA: TGTGCCAGCAGCCAAGGGAGCCTTGGTGAGCAGTTCTTC.

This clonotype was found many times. DNA of the CDR3: TGCGCCAGCAGCTTGGACAGGGGGAGAGGCTACGAGCAGTACTTC. As protein: CASSLDRGRGYEQYF. The chain has TRBV5-1 and TRBJ2-7; TRBD1 matches 8 bases. This CDR3 is 15 amino acids long. Germline V gene data show CDR1 as SGHRS and CDR2 as YFSETQ. Trimming cost V 0 bases and J 3 bases; bases outside gene matches: 5. Together with reference TRBV5-1 and TRBJ2-7, the CDR3 gives the full variable domain: KAGVTQTPRYLIKTRGQQVTLSCSPISGHRSVSWYQQTPGQGLQFLFEYFSETQRNKGNFPGRFSGRQFSNSRSEMNVSTLELGDSALYLCASSLDRGRGYEQYFGPGTRLTVT.

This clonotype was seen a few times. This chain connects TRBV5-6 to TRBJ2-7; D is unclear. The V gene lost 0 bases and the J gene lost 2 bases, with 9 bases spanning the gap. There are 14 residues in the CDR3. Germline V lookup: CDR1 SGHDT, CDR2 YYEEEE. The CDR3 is CASSLVSSTYEQYF. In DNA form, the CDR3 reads TGTGCCAGCAGCTTGGTTTCCTCTACCTACGAGCAGTACTTC.

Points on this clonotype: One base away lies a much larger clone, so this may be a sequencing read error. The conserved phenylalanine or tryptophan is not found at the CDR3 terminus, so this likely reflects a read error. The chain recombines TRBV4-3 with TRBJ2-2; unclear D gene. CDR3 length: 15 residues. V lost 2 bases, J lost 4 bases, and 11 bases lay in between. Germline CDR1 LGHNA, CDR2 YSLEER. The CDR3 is CASSQFLGSTGELFL. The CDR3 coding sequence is TGCGCCAGCAGCCAATTCTTGGGATCCACCGGGGAGCTGTTTCTT.

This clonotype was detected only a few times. The DNA for the CDR3 is TGTGCCAGTATCCCCCCGCCCCCAGGGAACACTGAAGCTTTCTTT. It encodes CASIPPPPGNTEAFF. The chain employs TRBV19 and TRBJ1-1; D gene ambiguous. Trimming took off 7 bases at V and 1 base at J, with 16 bases between the two ends. Per the germline V gene, CDR1 is LNHDA and CDR2 is SQIVND (reference sequence). The CDR3 runs to 15 residues.